The 31 T cell receptor beta chains presented below share a single source sample, sequenced in a study of shared clonotypes between healthy human individuals. Repertoires were generated with immunoSEQ multiplex PCR, while TCRdb's copy carries only in-frame clones and drops some. This table has over 2,000,000 clones, around 93% appearing once. Naive CD8 cells lacked CD45RO, underwent positive selection for CCR7 and left out terminally differentiated effector memory CD45RA+ cells. Sample: naive CD8+ T cells from PBMCs. These receptors were obtained from a man younger than 35 in good health. Some clones in this sample may be carry-over from other donors' samples.

This chain uses TRBV23-1 with TRBJ2-7; D uncertain. TRBV23-1 is assigned to the ORF class and has an uncertain function. The CDR3 runs 15 residues. The V end lost 4 bases, the J end lost 3 bases, and 16 bases lay between the germline ends. For the CDR3, the DNA is TGCGCCAGCAGTCGTCCCCATCCCGTTAACTACGAGCAGTACTTC. Encoded protein: CASSRPHPVNYEQYF.

The chain employs TRBV6-5 and TRBJ1-1; D gene unclear. Germline V lookup: CDR1 MNHEY, CDR2 SVGAGI. This CDR3 region has 14 residues. The V and J ends lost 6 bases and 0 bases respectively, with 11 bases between them. This CDR3 is CASSLSRVNTEAFF. The CDR3 DNA sequence: TGTGCCAGCAGCCTTTCTCGGGTGAACACTGAAGCTTTCTTT.

The CDR3 protein is CASSSRSWGTEAFF. The CDR3 DNA follows: TGTGCCAGCAGTTCCCGCAGTTGGGGCACTGAAGCTTTCTTT. The rearrangement links TRBV28 to TRBJ1-1; D remains unclear. This CDR3 contains 14 residues. V lost 4 bases and J lost 4, with 13 bases in between. The germline CDR1 and CDR2 sequences are MDHEN and SYDVKM.

The rearrangement links TRBV19 to TRBJ1-1; D gene unclear. Looked up from germline, CDR1 is LNHDA and CDR2 is SQIVND (reference sequence). Trimming removed 7 bases from V and 0 bases from J, with 12 bases in between. This CDR3 has 14 amino acids. As DNA, the CDR3 is TGTGCCAGTATGAGCGCGGGGATGAACACTGAAGCTTTCTTT. Its translation is CASMSAGMNTEAFF.

The CDR3 nucleotides read TGCGCCAGCAGCCAAGGACGTTTACCCTACAATGAGCAGTTCTTC. Translating it yields CASSQGRLPYNEQFF. The rearrangement links TRBV4-3 to TRBJ2-1; no reliable D call. Germline-derived CDR1 and CDR2 are LGHNA and YSLEER. CDR3 length: 15 residues. Trimming removed 1 base from V and 2 bases from J, with 9 bases in between.

A word on this clone: Within the sample, other DNA sequences also encode this same CDR3. The V call is TRBV7-9, the J call TRBJ2-7; 12 positions match TRBD1. Trimming removed 3 bases from V and 2 bases from J; junction bases left unmatched: 2. CDR3 length equals 15 residues. CDR1 is SEHNR and CDR2 is FQNEAQ in the germline V gene (reference sequence). Here the CDR3 DNA reads TGTGCCAGCAGCTTGGGACAGGGGGCTCCCTACGAGCAGTACTTC. Translation gives CASSLGQGAPYEQYF.

Of note for this clone: Other DNA sequences in this sample translate to the same CDR3. This chain links TRBV19 with TRBJ1-1; D call uncertain. Trimming pared 1 base from V and 3 bases from J, leaving 6 bases between. The CDR3 has 13 amino acids. From germline, CDR1 is LNHDA and CDR2 SQIVND (reference sequence). The DNA of the CDR3 is TGTGCCAGTAGTATAGGTGGGTACACTGAAGCTTTCTTT. Its protein product is CASSIGGYTEAFF. Combining the CDR3 with reference TRBV19 and TRBJ1-1 gives the whole variable domain DGGITQSPKYLFRKEGQNVTLSCEQNLNHDAMYWYRQDPGQGLRLIYYSQIVNDFQKGDIAEGYSVSREKKESFPLTVTSAQKNPTAFYLCASSIGGYTEAFFGQGTRLTVV.

The V call is TRBV19, the J call TRBJ2-7; either TRBD1 or TRBD2 may supply D (5 bases each). Germline V gene lookup returns CDR1 LNHDA and CDR2 SQIVND (reference sequence). The CDR3 sequence is 16 residues long. Trimming shortened V by 7 bases and J by 0 bases, and 19 bases separated the two germline ends. In nucleotides, the CDR3 is TGTGCCAGTACCGGGCCGGGACGCACGAACTCCTACGAGCAGTACTTC. Its translation: CASTGPGRTNSYEQYF.

This clone was found once. The chain is built from TRBV4-2 and TRBJ2-7; a possible D gene is TRBD1 (5 bases). CDR1 is LGHNA, CDR2 YNFKEQ, per germline. This CDR3 is 15 amino acids long. The V and J ends lost 6 bases and 0 bases respectively, with 15 bases between them. CDR3 in DNA: TGTGCCAGCAGACCTAAAGGGGCTCTCTCCTACGAGCAGTACTTC. This gives the protein CASRPKGALSYEQYF.

The genes are TRBV11-2 and TRBJ2-2, with 7 positions matching TRBD1. Germline-derived CDR1 and CDR2 are SGHAT and FQNNGV. V dropped 2 bases and J dropped 5; count of bases not matched to a gene: 5. This CDR3 has 15 residues. The CDR3 DNA reads as TGTGCCAGCAGCTTACAAACAGGGGAAACCGGGGAGCTGTTTTTT. The encoded protein is CASSLQTGETGELFF.

V and J are TRBV30 and TRBJ2-7; 10 positions agree with TRBD1. CDR3 length: 16 amino acids. Looked up from germline, CDR1 is GTSNPN and CDR2 is SVGIG (reference sequence). V shed 0 bases, J shed 5 bases, and the junction held 10 bases outside the gene matches. The CDR3 sequence: CAWSVARTGGRNEQYF. In DNA form, the CDR3 reads TGTGCCTGGAGTGTAGCGAGGACAGGGGGTAGGAACGAGCAGTACTTC.

In this sample, this clone turned up once. The chain employs TRBV2 and TRBJ2-1; TRBD2 agrees at 9 bases. Unmatched junction bases numbered 3, after V lost 2 bases and J lost 4 bases. The CDR3 extends over 15 amino acids. Germline V gene lookup returns CDR1 SNHLY and CDR2 FYNNEI. The CDR3 nucleotides read TGTGCCAGCAGTGAAACTAGCGGGCTTTACAATGAGCAGTTCTTC. Protein product: CASSETSGLYNEQFF.

The rearrangement links TRBV7-9 to TRBJ1-2; D is undetermined. CDR3 length equals 16 residues. V was cut by 5 bases and J by 0 bases, with 16 bases left in between. In germline, CDR1 is SEHNR, CDR2 FQNEAQ (reference sequence). The DNA for the CDR3 is TGTGCCAGCAGCGCCGGTTTGGGCAGTTCTAACTATGGCTACACCTTC. Translation gives CASSAGLGSSNYGYTF. Together with reference TRBV7-9 and TRBJ1-2, the CDR3 gives the full variable domain: DTGVSQNPRHKITKRGQNVTFRCDPISEHNRLYWYRQTLGQGPEFLTYFQNEAQLEKSRLLSDRFSAERPKGSFSTLEIQRTEQGDSAMYLCASSAGLGSSNYGYTFGSGTRLTVV.

The gene calls are TRBV5-4 and TRBJ2-7, with 8 bases lining up with TRBD1. Germline CDR1 and CDR2: SGHNT and YYREEE (reference sequence). V lost 5 bases to trimming and J lost 2 bases; unmatched junction nucleotides: 6. There are 14 residues in the CDR3. In DNA form, the CDR3 reads TGTGCCAGCAGTACTGGGGACAGGCCCTACGAGCAGTACTTC. This encodes CASSTGDRPYEQYF.

CDR3: CASSTERQGASYNEQFF. The CDR3 coding sequence is TGTGCCAGCAGTACCGAACGACAGGGGGCATCCTACAATGAGCAGTTCTTC. This chain joins TRBV28 and TRBJ2-1; 10 bases line up with TRBD1. V gave up 5 bases and J gave up 1 base; unmatched junction bases: 8. The germline CDR1 and CDR2 sequences are MDHEN and SYDVKM. The CDR3 contains 17 residues.

This rearrangement joins TRBV2 to TRBJ1-2; 8 bases line up with TRBD1. Germline values: CDR1 SNHLY, CDR2 FYNNEI. With 6 bases clipped from V and 3 bases from J, the junction kept 12 bases outside the gene matches. The CDR3 totals 16 residues. In DNA form, the CDR3 reads TGTGCCAGCAGCCAAGCCGGACAGGGCGGGGACTATGGCTACACCTTC. Translating gives CASSQAGQGGDYGYTF.

The V and J genes are TRBV4-1 and TRBJ2-5, with 8 bases aligning to TRBD1. Germline assignment: CDR1 MGHRA and CDR2 YSYEKL. CDR3 length: 14 residues. J lost 4 bases, V lost 2 bases, and 3 bases had no gene match. This CDR3 reads CASSQTGTGETQYF. The CDR3 nucleotides read TGCGCCAGCAGCCAAACCGGGACAGGAGAGACCCAGTACTTC.

V is TRBV9 and J is TRBJ2-7; TRBD2 matches at 9 bases. The germline V gene encodes CDR1 SGDLS and CDR2 YYNGEE. This CDR3 is 17 amino acids long. Germline trimming cut 4 bases from V and 0 bases from J; bases unmatched to any gene: 11. CDR3 loop: CASSPRGAGGSSYEQYF. CDR3 bases: TGTGCCAGCAGCCCAAGGGGGGCGGGAGGGAGCTCCTACGAGCAGTACTTC. Based on the CDR3 plus reference TRBV9 and TRBJ2-7, the full variable domain is DSGVTQTPKHLITATGQRVTLRCSPRSGDLSVYWYQQSLDQGLQFLIQYYNGEERAKGNILERFSAQQFPDLHSELNLSSLELGDSALYFCASSPRGAGGSSYEQYFGPGTRLTVT.

In regard to this clone: Within the sample, other DNA sequences also encode this same CDR3. The rearrangement links TRBV7-9 to TRBJ2-7, with no clear D. The CDR3 length is 12 residues. Germline V gene lookup returns CDR1 SEHNR and CDR2 FQNEAQ (reference sequence). Trimming cost V 0 bases and J 4 bases, with 4 bases left between them. The DNA of the CDR3 is TGTGCCAGCAGCTTAGCGGATTACGAGCAGTACTTC. This gives the protein CASSLADYEQYF.

The chain combines TRBV10-1 with TRBJ1-2, with D perhaps matching TRBD1 (5 bases). CDR3 size: 17 residues. Germline V gives CDR1 WNHNN, CDR2 SYGVQD (reference sequence). V lost 2 bases, J lost 4 bases, and 20 bases lay in between. CDR3 amino acids: CASSEGGGFPDRYGYTF. The DNA for the CDR3 is TGCGCCAGCAGTGAGGGGGGAGGTTTTCCGGACCGCTATGGCTACACCTTC.

The chain couples TRBV29-1 to TRBJ1-2; no clear D gene. Germline values: CDR1 SQVTM, CDR2 ANQGSEA. This CDR3 spans 14 amino acids. Trimming took 6 bases from V and 6 from J, leaving 20 bases between them. CDR3 amino acids: CSVRQLIGDDGYTF. The DNA for the CDR3 is TGCAGCGTCCGCCAATTAATCGGAGACGATGGCTACACCTTC.

J is TRBJ1-5 and V is TRBV27, with no clear D. Germline V CDR1 and CDR2: MNHEY, SMNVEV (reference sequence). Trimming removed 5 bases at V and 3 bases at J, with 14 bases between. There are 15 residues in the CDR3. The CDR3 DNA sequence: TGTGCCAGCAGTCAAACAGAACCCGACAATCAGCCCCAGCATTTT. The encoded protein is CASSQTEPDNQPQHF.

This rearrangement joins TRBV5-5 to TRBJ2-7; TRBD1 aligns across 7 bases. Germline V gene lookup returns CDR1 SGHKS and CDR2 YYEKEE (reference sequence). The CDR3 runs to 13 residues. V was pared by 4 bases and J by 3 bases, with 4 bases of the junction left unmatched. Here the CDR3 DNA reads TGTGCCAGCAGCGTGGGACAGAACTACGAGCAGTACTTC. It codes for CASSVGQNYEQYF.

A remark on this clone: Additional DNA sequences in this sample encode the identical CDR3. The gene calls are TRBV29-1 and TRBJ2-2; no firm D call. Trimming took off 4 bases at V and 4 bases at J, with 7 bases between the two ends. The germline V gene encodes CDR1 SQVTM and CDR2 ANQGSEA. The CDR3 runs to 12 residues. CDR3 DNA sequence: TGCAGCGTTGTAGGACCCACCGGGGAGCTGTTTTTT. It specifies CSVVGPTGELFF.

This sequence joins TRBV28 and TRBJ2-5, with D maybe TRBD1 (6 bases). From germline, CDR1 is MDHEN and CDR2 SYDVKM. V lost 4 bases to trimming and J lost 0 bases, with 15 bases between them. There are 16 residues in the CDR3. The CDR3 loop is CASSSPGRTDQETQYF. The DNA of the CDR3 is TGTGCCAGCAGTTCCCCGGGGCGGACAGACCAAGAGACCCAGTACTTC.

The rearrangement uses TRBV19 and TRBJ2-2; D remains unclear. The V gene lost 8 bases and the J gene lost 0 bases, with 13 bases spanning the gap. This CDR3 contains 15 residues. CDR1 is LNHDA, CDR2 SQIVND, per germline (reference sequence). Written as DNA, the CDR3 is TGTGCCAGTTTTGAGCAGATGTCGAACACCGGGGAGCTGTTTTTT. Protein: CASFEQMSNTGELFF.

The V gene is TRBV15, the J gene TRBJ2-3; no clear D gene. The CDR3 covers 17 residues. Per germline, CDR1 LNHNV and CDR2 YYDKDF (reference sequence). V was cut by 0 bases and J by 7 bases, with 20 bases left in between. The DNA for the CDR3 is TGTGCCACCAGCAGAGATGCAGCTTTTCCCGCTGGGAATACGCAGTATTTT. Translated, it gives CATSRDAAFPAGNTQYF.

The rearrangement joins TRBV6-1 to TRBJ2-1; the D call may be TRBD1 or TRBD2 (5 bases each). The CDR3 runs 10 residues. Germline lookup yields CDR1 MNHNS and CDR2 SASEGT. The V end lost 8 bases, the J end lost 6 bases, and 5 bases lay between the germline ends. For the CDR3, the DNA is TGTGCCAGCGGGGGCAATGAGCAGTTCTTC. The encoded protein is CASGGNEQFF.

This chain uses TRBV5-4 with TRBJ2-6; D not resolved. V shed 3 bases and J shed 0 bases, with 16 bases lying between them. Per germline, CDR1 SGHNT and CDR2 YYREEE (reference sequence). The CDR3 covers 18 residues. The CDR3 region has the DNA TGTGCCAGCAGCTCGTCTATAACGACGATCTCTGGGGCCAACGTCCTGACTTTC. This codes for CASSSSITTISGANVLTF.

V gene TRBV2 combines with J gene TRBJ2-1; D may match TRBD1 or TRBD2 (5 bases each). The CDR3 covers 16 residues. V lost 6 bases and J 3 bases, leaving 18 bases between the germline ends. Germline loops: CDR1 SNHLY, CDR2 FYNNEI. The chain's CDR3 is CASRYTGAVSYNEQFF. CDR3 nucleotides: TGTGCCAGCAGATACACCGGGGCCGTCAGCTACAATGAGCAGTTCTTC.

V gene TRBV2 combines with J gene TRBJ2-7; D is ambiguous. V was shortened by 3 bases and J by 3 bases, with 9 bases between the two germline ends. The CDR3 totals 13 residues. Germline V gene data show CDR1 as SNHLY and CDR2 as FYNNEI. CDR3 DNA: TGTGCCAGCAGTGAGACTGGTTACTACGAGCAGTACTTC. Its translation is CASSETGYYEQYF.